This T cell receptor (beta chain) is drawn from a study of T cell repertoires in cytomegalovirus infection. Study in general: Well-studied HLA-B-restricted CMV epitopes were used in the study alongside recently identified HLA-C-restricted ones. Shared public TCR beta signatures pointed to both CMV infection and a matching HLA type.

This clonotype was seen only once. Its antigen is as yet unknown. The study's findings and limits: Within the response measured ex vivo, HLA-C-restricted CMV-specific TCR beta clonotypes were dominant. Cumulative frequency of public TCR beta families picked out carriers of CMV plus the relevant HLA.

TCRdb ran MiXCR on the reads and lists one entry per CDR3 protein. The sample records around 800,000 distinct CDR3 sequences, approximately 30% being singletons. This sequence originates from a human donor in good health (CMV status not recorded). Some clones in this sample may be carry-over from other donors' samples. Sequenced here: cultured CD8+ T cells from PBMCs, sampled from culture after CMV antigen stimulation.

CDR3 in DNA: TGTGCCAGCAGCTTAGACCGGTACCAAGAGACCCAGTACTTC. Translation: CASSLDRYQETQYF. This chain joins TRBV7-9 and TRBJ2-5; D is unresolved. The CDR3 loop spans 14 amino acids. CDR1 and CDR2 from the germline V gene are SEHNR and FQNEAQ (reference sequence). Deletions cut 1 base from V and 0 bases from J, with 6 bases between.